Below are 25 T cell receptor beta chains sequenced from a single sample in a study of blood T cell repertoires in COVID-19. Generated by immunoSEQ multiplex PCR, the TCRdb table keeps only in-frame clones and is missing some. Here the sample spans fewer than 350,000 clones, 85% being singletons. Input material: PBMCs or T cells enriched from blood (not recorded which). The receptors were sampled from a woman under 40 who had been exposed to COVID-19.

The CDR3, as DNA: TGCGCCAGCAGCCTGCGGGGACAGGGGGTTGGAGAGACCCAGTACTTC. This translates into CASSLRGQGVGETQYF. J is TRBJ2-5 and V is TRBV5-1; 11 bases are a match to TRBD1. With V trimmed by 4 bases and J by 4 bases, 9 bases remained unmatched. The germline CDR1 and CDR2 sequences are SGHRS and YFSETQ. The CDR3 totals 16 residues.

CDR3 region: CASSLGTSGKGELFF. The CDR3 bases are TGTGCCAGCAGTTTAGGGACTAGCGGGAAGGGGGAGCTGTTTTTT. The V gene is TRBV27, the J gene TRBJ2-2; 13 nucleotides line up with TRBD2. The V gene end was trimmed by 2 bases and the J gene end by 8 bases; junction bases not matched to a gene: 2. The length of the CDR3 is 15 residues. CDR1 and CDR2 (germline): MNHEY, SMNVEV (reference sequence).

This chain uses TRBV27 with TRBJ1-4, with 9 positions matching TRBD1. Germline V CDR1 and CDR2: MNHEY, SMNVEV (reference sequence). V dropped 6 bases and J dropped 8; count of bases not matched to a gene: 4. There are 13 residues in the CDR3. This CDR3 reads CASRGQGLEKLFF. The CDR3 DNA follows: TGTGCCAGCAGGGGACAGGGTCTGGAAAAACTGTTTTTT.

The chain couples TRBV7-3 to TRBJ2-3; 7 positions match TRBD2. The junction had 13 bases not matched to a gene; V was cut back by 0 bases and J by 4 bases. The CDR3 is 18 residues long. Per the germline V gene, CDR1 is SGHTA and CDR2 is FQGTGA. The DNA for the CDR3 is TGTGCCAGCAGCTTAACCGGGTGGGGCGGGGGTACCCCAGATACGCAGTATTTT. Residues: CASSLTGWGGGTPDTQYF.

The V gene is TRBV12-3 or TRBV12-4, the J gene TRBJ1-1; D is undetermined. V shed 6 bases and J shed 3 bases, with 5 bases lying between them. The CDR3 length is 11 residues. CDR3: CASRRDTEAFF. For the CDR3, the DNA is TGTGCCAGCAGACGGGACACTGAAGCTTTCTTT.

This clone was seen once. This sample includes further DNA sequences coding for the same CDR3. The chain combines TRBV28 with TRBJ1-4; a weak D match, TRBD1 (5 bases). CDR1 is MDHEN and CDR2 is SYDVKM in the germline V gene. Between the trimmed V and J ends, which lost 6 bases and 0 bases, there was a span of 5 bases. The CDR3 length is 13 residues. CDR3 residues: CASRGATNEKLFF. The CDR3 DNA sequence: TGTGCCAGCAGAGGGGCAACTAATGAAAAACTGTTTTTT.

CDR3 nucleotide sequence: TGTGCCAGCAGCTTAGCGGGCAGGTCCCAGGGAAACACCATATATTTT. It translates to CASSLAGRSQGNTIYF. The rearrangement links TRBV7-2 to TRBJ1-3, with unresolved D. V lost 0 bases to trimming and J lost 4 bases, with 13 bases between them. Germline CDR1 and CDR2: SGHTA and FQGNSA. This CDR3 region has 16 residues.

This chain joins TRBV24-1 and TRBJ2-5; D gene uncertain. Germline assignment: CDR1 KGHDR and CDR2 SFDVKD. The CDR3 has 12 amino acids. Trimming removed 1 base at V and 4 bases at J, with 3 bases between. In DNA, the CDR3 is TGTGCCACCAGTGATTTAGCAGAGACCCAGTACTTC. It codes for CATSDLAETQYF.

In this sample, this clone turned up a few times. The rearrangement uses TRBV7-3 and TRBJ2-1, with 7 bases fitting TRBD1. With 5 bases clipped from V and 1 base from J, the junction kept 5 bases outside the gene matches. This CDR3 spans 15 amino acids. Germline values: CDR1 SGHTA, CDR2 FQGTGA. Here the CDR3 DNA reads TGTGCCAGCAGCCTAAGGGACAGTTCCTACAATGAGCAGTTCTTC. It encodes CASSLRDSSYNEQFF.

The rearrangement joins TRBV7-9 to TRBJ2-3, with 7 bases identical to TRBD2. This CDR3 is 15 amino acids long. Trimming took 0 bases from V and 6 from J; bases not matched to a gene: 6. Germline V lookup: CDR1 SEHNR, CDR2 FQNEAQ (reference sequence). CDR3 region: CASSLASPGRDTQYF. Here the CDR3 DNA reads TGTGCCAGCAGCTTAGCGTCACCCGGGAGGGATACGCAGTATTTT.

This chain connects TRBV19 to TRBJ2-7, with TRBD1 identical over 8 bases. V shed 6 bases and J 3 bases; nucleotides not matched to a gene: 7. CDR1 is LNHDA, CDR2 SQIVND, per germline (reference sequence). This CDR3 comprises 14 residues. The CDR3: CASSLGQGGYEQYF. CDR3 bases: TGTGCCAGTAGCCTCGGACAGGGAGGCTACGAGCAGTACTTC.

The rearrangement joins TRBV29-1 to TRBJ1-1; 7 bases match TRBD1. This CDR3 region has 15 residues. V lost 1 base, J lost 8 bases, and 13 bases stayed unmatched. CDR1 SQVTM and CDR2 ANQGSEA come from the germline V gene. The CDR3 loop is CSVEARARRQGEAFF. The CDR3, as DNA: TGCAGCGTTGAAGCCCGCGCCCGTCGACAGGGAGAAGCTTTCTTT.

The chain employs TRBV4-3 and TRBJ1-5; tentatively, D is TRBD1 (5 bases). The CDR3 runs 13 residues. Trimming stripped 4 bases from V and 6 bases from J, with 10 bases between. The V gene's germline CDR1 is LGHNA and CDR2 YSLEER. CDR3 sequence (DNA): TGCGCCAGCAGCCTCGTTGGGGCTCAGCCCCAGCATTTT. Protein sequence: CASSLVGAQPQHF.

The rearrangement joins TRBV30 to TRBJ1-5; 9 bases line up with TRBD1. This CDR3 is 14 amino acids long. CDR1 and CDR2 (germline): GTSNPN, SVGIG (reference sequence). Losses at the gene ends were 8 bases for V and 3 bases for J; bases not matched to a gene: 8. In nucleotides, the CDR3 is TGTGCCAGCGGGACAGGGCTCATCAATCAGCCCCAGCATTTT. It encodes CASGTGLINQPQHF.

The chain has TRBV6-2 or TRBV6-3 and TRBJ1-5; 9 bases are shared with TRBD1. J lost 6 bases, V lost 6 bases, and 6 bases had no gene match. This CDR3 has 14 residues. Germline V CDR1 and CDR2: MNHEY, SVGEGT. This CDR3 reads CASSPGTGSQPQHF. CDR3 DNA: TGTGCCAGCAGCCCCGGGACAGGGAGTCAGCCCCAGCATTTT.

The rearrangement links TRBV14 to TRBJ2-1; 14 bases are a match to TRBD2. V lost 4 bases, J lost 8 bases, and 7 bases stayed unmatched. The CDR3 spans 16 residues. Germline V gene lookup returns CDR1 SGHDN and CDR2 FVKESK. CDR3 sequence: CASSRTSGRYVDEQFF. The DNA of the CDR3 is TGTGCCAGCAGCCGGACTAGCGGGAGGTACGTGGATGAGCAGTTCTTC.

This clone was seen just once. The chain joins TRBV11-3 to TRBJ2-3; no definite D call. V dropped 0 bases and J dropped 0 bases, with 10 bases sitting between them. This CDR3 has 16 amino acids. CDR1 and CDR2 (germline): SGHNT, YENEEA. CDR3: CASSLDGGTSTDTQYF. CDR3 coding DNA: TGTGCCAGCAGCTTAGATGGCGGCACTAGCACAGATACGCAGTATTTT.

The chain is built from TRBV30 and TRBJ1-2; TRBD1 might be the D (5 bases). This CDR3 comprises 13 residues. Germline CDR1 is GTSNPN and CDR2 is SVGIG (reference sequence). V lost 3 bases, J lost 6 bases, and 14 bases lay in between. CDR3 sequence (DNA): TGTGCCTGGAGAAAGGGGTTTGTTGATGGCTACACCTTC. Translating gives CAWRKGFVDGYTF. The complete variable domain, with remaining parts taken from reference TRBV30 and TRBJ1-2, reads SQTIHQWPATLVQPVGSPLSLECTVEGTSNPNLYWYRQAAGRGLQLLFYSVGIGQISSEVPQNLSASRPQDRQFILSSKKLLLSDSGFYLCAWRKGFVDGYTFGSGTRLTVV.

The chain uses TRBV28 and TRBJ2-5; 7 bases map to TRBD1. The CDR3 contains 15 residues. V gave up 2 bases and J gave up 1 base; unmatched junction bases: 4. Germline V gives CDR1 MDHEN, CDR2 SYDVKM. The CDR3: CASSLRGQVQETQYF. As DNA, the CDR3 is TGTGCCAGCAGTTTACGAGGACAGGTCCAAGAGACCCAGTACTTC. The full variable domain, in which reference TRBV28 and TRBJ2-5 provide the parts outside the CDR3, is DVKVTQSSRYLVKRTGEKVFLECVQDMDHENMFWYRQDPGLGLRLIYFSYDVKMKEKGDIPEGYSVSREKKERFSLILESASTNQTSMYLCASSLRGQVQETQYFGPGTRLLVL.

J is TRBJ1-2 and V is TRBV30; no definite D call. V gave up 4 bases and J gave up 1 base, with 16 bases separating them. The CDR3 totals 15 residues. Per the germline V gene, CDR1 is GTSNPN and CDR2 is SVGIG (reference sequence). The CDR3 reads CAWTMGGGLNYGYTF. The CDR3 DNA reads as TGTGCCTGGACCATGGGCGGCGGGCTTAACTATGGCTACACCTTC.

As regards this clone: The junction and the germline gene differ at one end; a read error may be behind it. CDR3 amino acids: CASSQHRENSEAFF. CDR3 sequence (DNA): TGTGCCAGCAGCCAACACCGGGAGAACTCTGAAGCTTTCTTT. The chain employs TRBV3-1 (or the pseudogene TRBV3-2) and TRBJ1-1; D call uncertain. Germline CDR1 reads LGHDT; CDR2 reads YNNKEL (reference sequence). The CDR3 runs 14 residues.

The V gene is TRBV5-4, the J gene TRBJ1-2; D is unresolved. V lost 5 bases and J lost 3, with 14 bases in between. The CDR3 spans 14 residues. Germline CDR1 SGHNT, CDR2 YYREEE (reference sequence). This CDR3 reads CASRNINTDYGYTF. The DNA for the CDR3 is TGTGCCAGCAGAAACATTAATACAGACTATGGCTACACCTTC.

This clone occurred once. The CDR3 here is CASSPEQGFSYEQYF. The CDR3 nucleotides are TGTGCCAGCAGCCCTGAACAGGGTTTCTCCTACGAGCAGTACTTC. The V and J genes are TRBV7-2 and TRBJ2-7, with D perhaps TRBD1 (6 bases). V was cut by 5 bases and J by 0 bases, with 14 bases left in between. Germline lookup yields CDR1 SGHTA and CDR2 FQGNSA. CDR3 length equals 15 residues.

This chain joins TRBV10-2 and TRBJ1-2; D is perhaps TRBD1 (6 bases). The V gene's germline CDR1 is WSHSY and CDR2 SAAADI. The V and J ends lost 3 bases and 4 bases respectively, with 15 bases between them. The length of the CDR3 is 15 residues. CDR3 region: CASSDPLDSLYGYTF. The CDR3 nucleotides are TGCGCCAGCAGTGATCCCCTGGACAGCCTCTATGGCTACACCTTC.

The chain carries TRBV28 and TRBJ1-6, with no clear D. Germline lookup yields CDR1 MDHEN and CDR2 SYDVKM. Trimming removed 6 bases from V and 0 bases from J, with 9 bases in between. The CDR3 is made up of 15 amino acids. The CDR3 bases are TGTGCCAGCAGAATGGCAAGCTCCTATAATTCACCCCTCCACTTT. Protein: CASRMASSYNSPLHF.